A selection of T cell receptor beta chains follows, all from one sample in a study of persistence of HIV-infected CD4 T cells. These receptors have no known antigen. Assay used: immunoSEQ multiplex PCR; TCRdb lists only in-frame clones, some missing. The sample holds tens of thousands of clones; roughly 71% are singletons and the top ten take approximately 1.4%. The material was CD4+ T cells sorted from PBMCs after roughly 18-hour stimulation, obtained from a patient who received antiretroviral therapy. The receptor source for this set is an adult man with HIV who was CMV-seropositive. Both conserved end residues are trimmed from each CDR3. D genes are given only for firm matches. Clone size is stated in some rows and not others, as once, few, many or a class when expanded.

v_call	d_call	j_call	clone_size	cdr3_aa
TRBV5-6	-	TRBJ1-6	once	ASSLGQNSPLH
TRBV19	-	TRBJ2-3	few	ASTSRGRSTDTQY
TRBV4-1	-	TRBJ1-1	-	ASSQDGTAYSEDF
TRBV6-5	-	TRBJ1-4	-	ASSYGATNEKLF
TRBV10-3	TRBD2	TRBJ2-7	-	AISGSSGGAYEQY
TRBV2	-	TRBJ2-7	-	ASRTQALGSDEQY
TRBV28	TRBD2	TRBJ2-1	-	ASSLSSGGAHEQF
TRBV19	TRBD1	TRBJ2-7	-	GTRQGGEQY
TRBV7-3	-	TRBJ2-3	-	ASSFGGSSTDTQY
TRBV28	TRBD1	TRBJ1-2	-	ASSSATGYH
TRBV7-6	-	TRBJ2-7	-	ASSSDDILASEQY
TRBV10-2	TRBD1	TRBJ2-7	-	ASRTGAAYEQY
TRBV7-2	TRBD1	TRBJ1-5	few	ASSLETGGQPQH
TRBV12-5	-	TRBJ2-1	-	ASGLVRVAGSSYNEQF
TRBV3-1/TRBV3-2	-	TRBJ1-1	few	ASSPYLMNTEAF
TRBV28	TRBD1	TRBJ1-2	-	ASSLGQGGYGYT
TRBV5-4	-	TRBJ2-7	-	ASSLLGLGEQY
TRBV6-1	TRBD1	TRBJ1-2	-	ASSDQQGFYGYT
TRBV24-1	-	TRBJ1-2	-	ATSDSGLGQRGYT
TRBV12-3/TRBV12-4	-	TRBJ2-2	-	AVGGNTGELF
TRBV3-1/TRBV3-2	-	TRBJ2-7	-	ASGQQGAEQY
TRBV7-8	-	TRBJ2-3	once	ASSLRGIGTDTQY
TRBV27	-	TRBJ1-6	-	ASSLDLGSPLH
TRBV19	TRBD1	TRBJ1-5	-	ASSTGTGYQPQH